A single sample gave rise to the 25 T cell receptor beta chains below, sequenced in a study of T cell changes during pregnancy in multiple sclerosis. Here immunoSEQ multiplex PCR was the method, and the copy in TCRdb shows in-frame clones only, minus some. The data hold 25,000 to 35,000 clones, with 87% observed a single time. The sample here was CD8+ T cells from peripheral blood mononuclear cells, taken in the first trimester of pregnancy. All receptors derive from a female donor with multiple sclerosis, enrolled in a pregnancy study.

This clone was seen just once. The chain combines TRBV13 with TRBJ2-2, with D possibly being TRBD1 (6 bases). V lost 3 bases and J 4 bases, leaving 12 bases between the germline ends. CDR3 length equals 15 residues. Germline V gives CDR1 PRHDT, CDR2 FYEKMQ (reference sequence). The CDR3 bases are TGTGCCAGCAGCTTTACAGGGACGACCACCGGGGAGCTGTTTTTT. The encoded protein is CASSFTGTTTGELFF.

For the CDR3, the DNA is TGTGCCAGCAGCCAAGATGAGCGGGAGGGGTCCTACGAGCAGTACTTC. Protein: CASSQDEREGSYEQYF. The gene calls are TRBV4-2 and TRBJ2-7, with 10 nucleotides matching TRBD2. The CDR3 loop spans 16 amino acids. Per germline, CDR1 LGHNA and CDR2 YNFKEQ. Losses at the gene ends were 0 bases for V and 1 base for J; bases not matched to a gene: 3.

The chain recombines TRBV30 with TRBJ2-5; D unclear. The CDR3 extends over 14 amino acids. Germline V gives CDR1 GTSNPN, CDR2 SVGIG (reference sequence). V was shortened by 1 base and J by 1 base, with 10 bases between the two germline ends. The CDR3 region has the DNA TGTGCCTGGAGTGGTCTAGACCCCCAAGAGACCCAGTACTTC. Its protein is CAWSGLDPQETQYF.

This clone appeared a single time. This chain uses TRBV6-5 with TRBJ2-7; D perhaps matches TRBD1 (6 bases). The CDR3 sequence is 15 residues long. Germline CDR1 MNHEY, CDR2 SVGAGI. The V and J ends lost 6 bases and 1 base respectively, with 16 bases between them. CDR3 amino acids: CASRPSWDISYEQYF. The CDR3 region has the DNA TGTGCCAGCAGGCCCTCTTGGGACATTTCCTACGAGCAGTACTTC.

The J gene is TRBJ1-2, the V gene TRBV27, with 9 positions matching TRBD1. The junction had 18 bases not matched to a gene; V was cut back by 6 bases and J by 4 bases. Germline V gene data show CDR1 as MNHEY and CDR2 as SMNVEV (reference sequence). This CDR3 spans 18 amino acids. The CDR3 DNA follows: TGTGCCAGCAGCGGACTCTCGGGGACAGGGCCTTCCATCTATGGCTACACCTTC. Its translation: CASSGLSGTGPSIYGYTF.

The chain employs TRBV27 and TRBJ1-6; 8 bases are shared with TRBD1. This CDR3 spans 15 amino acids. V dropped 2 bases and J dropped 8; count of bases not matched to a gene: 5. CDR1 is MNHEY, CDR2 SMNVEV, per germline (reference sequence). The CDR3 loop reads CASSLDRGWDSPLHF. In DNA, the CDR3 is TGTGCCAGCAGTTTAGACAGGGGATGGGATTCACCCCTCCACTTT.

The chain is built from TRBV27 and TRBJ2-7, with 9 positions matching TRBD1. The length of the CDR3 is 14 residues. Germline CDR1 and CDR2: MNHEY and SMNVEV (reference sequence). Trimming cost V 6 bases and J 3 bases; bases outside gene matches: 6. The CDR3 sequence: CASRTGTGFYEQYF. Written as DNA, the CDR3 is TGTGCCAGCAGAACCGGGACAGGGTTCTACGAGCAGTACTTC.

This CDR3 is CASSSRGESSYNEQFF. The CDR3 coding sequence is TGTGCCAGCAGTTCCCGGGGGGAGAGCTCCTACAATGAGCAGTTCTTC. The gene calls are TRBV6-6 and TRBJ2-1; 7 positions match TRBD2. This CDR3 has 16 residues. The germline V gene has CDR1 MNHNY and CDR2 SVGAGI (reference sequence). J was trimmed by 0 bases and V by 4 bases; bases with no gene match: 6.

This chain connects TRBV5-1 to TRBJ2-5, with D tentatively TRBD2 (6 bases). V was clipped by 4 bases and J by 2 bases, with 15 bases between them. The CDR3 is 15 amino acids. Germline assignment: CDR1 SGHRS and CDR2 YFSETQ. The CDR3 loop reads CASSPLPSVQETQYF. The CDR3, as DNA: TGCGCCAGCAGCCCCCTCCCTAGCGTACAAGAGACCCAGTACTTC.

The chain couples TRBV13 to TRBJ2-5; D is possibly TRBD2 (7 bases). Germline-derived CDR1 and CDR2 are PRHDT and FYEKMQ (reference sequence). The CDR3 consists of 15 residues. Trimming shortened V by 3 bases and J by 2 bases, and 13 bases separated the two germline ends. The DNA of the CDR3 is TGTGCCAGCAGCTTTCTCGGGGGGCTTCAAGAGACCCAGTACTTC. It specifies CASSFLGGLQETQYF.

The rearrangement joins TRBV5-6 to TRBJ1-2; D gene unclear. Trimming removed 0 bases at V and 1 base at J, with 13 bases between. The CDR3 is 16 amino acids. Germline V lookup: CDR1 SGHDT, CDR2 YYEEEE. DNA for the CDR3: TGTGCCAGCAGCTTGGCCGCGGGAGGTCTTAACTATGGCTACACCTTC. Residues: CASSLAAGGLNYGYTF.

The rearrangement links TRBV27 to TRBJ2-1; 8 bases align to TRBD2. Germline V gene sequence: CDR1 MNHEY, CDR2 SMNVEV (reference sequence). The CDR3 extends over 15 amino acids. Trimming cost V 6 bases and J 2 bases; bases outside gene matches: 6. The CDR3 sequence: CASSLSGSPYNEQFF. CDR3 DNA sequence: TGTGCCAGCAGCTTAAGCGGGAGTCCCTACAATGAGCAGTTCTTC.

This chain uses TRBV9 with TRBJ1-1, with a tentative D call TRBD1 (5 bases). This CDR3 is 14 amino acids long. In germline, CDR1 is SGDLS, CDR2 YYNGEE. V lost 3 bases to trimming and J lost 2 bases, with 11 bases between them. The CDR3: CASSAGGDNTEAFF. For the CDR3, the DNA is TGTGCCAGCAGCGCGGGAGGGGATAACACTGAAGCTTTCTTT. Supplemented by reference TRBV9 and TRBJ1-1, the full variable domain reads DSGVTQTPKHLITATGQRVTLRCSPRSGDLSVYWYQQSLDQGLQFLIQYYNGEERAKGNILERFSAQQFPDLHSELNLSSLELGDSALYFCASSAGGDNTEAFFGQGTRLTVV.

V usage is TRBV6-1 and J usage is TRBJ2-1; D unresolved. Germline V gene data show CDR1 as MNHNS and CDR2 as SASEGT. The V gene lost 3 bases and the J gene lost 7 bases, with 16 bases spanning the gap. The CDR3 covers 15 residues. The CDR3 DNA reads as TGTGCCAGCAGTGACGTAACTATTTTTCTAAATGAGCAGTTCTTC. It codes for CASSDVTIFLNEQFF.

V gene TRBV5-6 combines with J gene TRBJ1-1, with 8 positions matching TRBD1. V lost 3 bases to trimming and J lost 0 bases; unmatched junction nucleotides: 4. Germline lookup yields CDR1 SGHDT and CDR2 YYEEEE. The CDR3 is made up of 15 amino acids. CDR3 nucleotide sequence: TGTGCCAGCAGCTGGTCAGGGGGCTTGAACACTGAAGCTTTCTTT. Amino acids: CASSWSGGLNTEAFF.

This chain joins TRBV6-4 and TRBJ1-5; 10 bases are shared with TRBD1. There are 15 residues in the CDR3. Germline CDR1 reads MRHNA; CDR2 reads SNTAGT. The V segment lost 5 bases and the J segment 2 bases; nucleotides outside the gene matches: 3. The CDR3 DNA reads TGTGCCAGCAGTTCCGGGACAGGGGGCAATCAGCCCCAGCATTTT. This translates into CASSSGTGGNQPQHF.

The V and J genes are TRBV15 and TRBJ2-5; 9 nucleotides align to TRBD1. The DNA end is more similar to TRBJ2-7, so the J call may be wrong. The CDR3 contains 12 residues. Germline values: CDR1 LNHNV, CDR2 YYDKDF (reference sequence). CDR3 amino acids: CATSRTGDEQYF. DNA of the CDR3: TGTGCCACCAGCCGGACAGGGGACGAGCAGTACTTC.

This chain uses TRBV28 with TRBJ1-4; 10 bases line up with TRBD1. CDR3 length equals 16 residues. Trimming removed 3 bases from V and 5 bases from J; junction bases left unmatched: 6. Germline V CDR1 and CDR2: MDHEN, SYDVKM. The CDR3 DNA reads as TGTGCCAGCAGTTTTTCGGGGACAGGGGAAAATGAAAAACTGTTTTTT. Translating gives CASSFSGTGENEKLFF. The whole variable domain, filled in from reference TRBV28 and TRBJ1-4, reads DVKVTQSSRYLVKRTGEKVFLECVQDMDHENMFWYRQDPGLGLRLIYFSYDVKMKEKGDIPEGYSVSREKKERFSLILESASTNQTSMYLCASSFSGTGENEKLFFGSGTQLSVL.

This clone was recorded only once. The chain employs TRBV9 and TRBJ2-2; D gene uncertain. Germline V gene sequence: CDR1 SGDLS, CDR2 YYNGEE. This CDR3 is 13 amino acids long. Trimming took off 4 bases at V and 7 bases at J, with 11 bases between the two ends. CDR3 amino acids: CASSTRQLGELFF. The CDR3 DNA is TGTGCCAGCAGCACCAGGCAGCTCGGGGAGCTGTTTTTT. The full variable domain, with the rest looked up from reference TRBV9 and TRBJ2-2, is DSGVTQTPKHLITATGQRVTLRCSPRSGDLSVYWYQQSLDQGLQFLIQYYNGEERAKGNILERFSAQQFPDLHSELNLSSLELGDSALYFCASSTRQLGELFFGEGSRLTVL.

The V call is TRBV2, the J call TRBJ2-2, with 7 bases matching TRBD2. This CDR3 has 16 amino acids. V lost 5 bases to trimming and J lost 0 bases; unmatched junction nucleotides: 6. Per the germline V gene, CDR1 is SNHLY and CDR2 is FYNNEI. The CDR3 coding sequence is TGTGCCAGCAGTAATGGGAGGGGCGCGAACACCGGGGAGCTGTTTTTT. It translates to CASSNGRGANTGELFF. Full variable domain (remainder filled in from reference TRBV2 and TRBJ2-2): EPEVTQTPSHQVTQMGQEVILRCVPISNHLYFYWYRQILGQKVEFLVSFYNNEISEKSEIFDDQFSVERPDGSNFTLKIRSTKLEDSAMYFCASSNGRGANTGELFFGEGSRLTVL.

The V call is TRBV6-1, the J call TRBJ2-3; possibly TRBD1 for D (5 bases). Germline V gene sequence: CDR1 MNHNS, CDR2 SASEGT. V lost 4 bases and J 0 bases, leaving 11 bases between the germline ends. This CDR3 contains 15 residues. In DNA, the CDR3 is TGTGCCAGCAGTGGCAGGGAAATAAGCACAGATACGCAGTATTTT. Translation: CASSGREISTDTQYF.

The chain couples TRBV5-6 to TRBJ1-1; D call uncertain. Germline CDR1 SGHDT, CDR2 YYEEEE. The CDR3 loop spans 17 amino acids. V gave up 5 bases and J gave up 5 bases, with 25 bases separating them. CDR3 protein: CASRTLNPRDIQTEAFF. DNA of the CDR3: TGTGCCAGCAGAACACTAAACCCACGGGATATACAAACTGAAGCTTTCTTT. Variable domain in full (rest from reference TRBV5-6 and TRBJ1-1): DAGVTQSPTHLIKTRGQQVTLRCSPKSGHDTVSWYQQALGQGPQFIFQYYEEEERQRGNFPDRFSGHQFPNYSSELNVNALLLGDSALYLCASRTLNPRDIQTEAFFGQGTRLTVV.

This chain links TRBV5-1 with TRBJ2-7; D not certain. This CDR3 comprises 13 residues. V was cut by 0 bases and J by 0 bases, with 4 bases left in between. CDR1 is SGHRS, CDR2 YFSETQ, per germline. Here the CDR3 reads CASSLAHSYEQYF. The CDR3 region has the DNA TGCGCCAGCAGCTTGGCCCACTCCTACGAGCAGTACTTC.

The chain joins TRBV4-1 to TRBJ2-1; 7 nucleotides align to TRBD2. The CDR3 runs 16 residues. V was pared by 6 bases and J by 7 bases, with 15 bases of the junction left unmatched. The germline gives CDR1 MGHRA, CDR2 YSYEKL. The DNA of the CDR3 is TGCGCCAGCAGACCCTCCCCTAGCGGAGTGTCAAATGAGCAGTTCTTC. Translation gives CASRPSPSGVSNEQFF.

V and J are TRBV2 and TRBJ2-5; the match to TRBD1 covers 7 bases. Germline CDR1 and CDR2: SNHLY and FYNNEI. The V segment lost 6 bases and the J segment 2 bases; nucleotides outside the gene matches: 6. The CDR3 runs to 14 residues. CDR3: CASRTDRRQETQYF. In DNA, the CDR3 is TGTGCCAGCAGGACGGACAGGAGACAAGAGACCCAGTACTTC.